The clone carrying this T cell receptor (beta chain) has only one observation. The sample belongs to a study of cytomegalovirus exposure and HLA in healthy donors. V was trimmed by 0 bases and J by 2 bases, leaving 17 bases between them. The CDR3 covers 17 residues. CDR1 and CDR2 from the germline V gene are MNHNS and SASEGT. The PCR employed 60 Vbeta primers together with 13 Jbeta primers. Data came from immunoSEQ multiplex PCR; TCRdb stores just in-frame clones and leaves some out. The sample includes roughly 100,000 clones, about 80% seen only once; the top ten take about 5.7%. The material sequenced was PBMCs. The TCR originated in a woman aged 18-29 years in good health and CMV-seropositive. The V call is TRBV6-1, the J call TRBJ2-7; D is perhaps TRBD2 (5 bases). This CDR3 is CASSEAPGRTYPYEQYF. DNA for the CDR3: TGTGCCAGCAGTGAAGCGCCCGGCAGGACTTACCCCTACGAGCAGTACTTC.